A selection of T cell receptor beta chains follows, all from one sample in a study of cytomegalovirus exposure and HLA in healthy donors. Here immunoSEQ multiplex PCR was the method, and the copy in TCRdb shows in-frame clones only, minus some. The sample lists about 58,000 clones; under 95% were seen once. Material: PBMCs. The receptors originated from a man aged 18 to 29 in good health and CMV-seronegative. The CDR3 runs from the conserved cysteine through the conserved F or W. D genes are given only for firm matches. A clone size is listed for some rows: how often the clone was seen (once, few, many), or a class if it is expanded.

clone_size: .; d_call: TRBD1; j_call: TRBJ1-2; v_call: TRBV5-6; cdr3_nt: TGTGCCAGCAGCTTACCCGGACAGGGAGTGGTGGGCTACACCTTC; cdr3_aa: CASSLPGQGVVGYTF
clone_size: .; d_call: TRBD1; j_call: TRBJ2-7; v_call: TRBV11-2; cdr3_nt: TGTGCCAGCAGCTTGGGACAGGGATTCTACGAGCAGTACTTC; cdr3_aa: CASSLGQGFYEQYF
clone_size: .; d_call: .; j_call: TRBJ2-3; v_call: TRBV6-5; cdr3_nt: TGTGCCAGCAGTTTCTCCAGACTAACGAGCACAGATACGCAGTATTTT; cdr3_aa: CASSFSRLTSTDTQYF
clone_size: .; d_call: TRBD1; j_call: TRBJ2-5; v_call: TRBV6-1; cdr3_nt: TGTGCCAGCAGGAAATCCGGACAGGGTGCCGAGACCCAGTACTTC; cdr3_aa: CASRKSGQGAETQYF
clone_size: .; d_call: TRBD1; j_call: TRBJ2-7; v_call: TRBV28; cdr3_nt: TGTGCCAGCAGTTCCTCTCTCGACAGGGTAGACTTC; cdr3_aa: CASSSSLDRVDF
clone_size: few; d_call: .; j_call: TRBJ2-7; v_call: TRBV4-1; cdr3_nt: TGCGCCAGCAGCCACCCAAGGACAGTCTACGAGCAGTACTTC; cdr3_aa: CASSHPRTVYEQYF
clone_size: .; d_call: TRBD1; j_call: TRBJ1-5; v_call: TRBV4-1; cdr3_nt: TGCGCCAGCAGCACAGGGGATCAGCCCCAGCATTTT; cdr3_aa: CASSTGDQPQHF
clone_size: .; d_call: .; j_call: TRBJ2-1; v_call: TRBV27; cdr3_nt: TGTGCCAGCAGTTTAAGTGAGGGAAGCCCCTACAATGAGCAGTTCTTC; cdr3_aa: CASSLSEGSPYNEQFF
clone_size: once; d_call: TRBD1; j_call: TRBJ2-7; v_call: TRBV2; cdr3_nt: TGTGCCAGCAGTGGGAAATTGGGACAGAGCTACGAGCAGTACTTC; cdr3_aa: CASSGKLGQSYEQYF
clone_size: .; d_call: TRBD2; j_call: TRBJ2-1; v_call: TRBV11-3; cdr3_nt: TGTGCCAGCAGCTCCCGACTAGCGGGAGGGCCCCTTGAGCAGTTCTTC; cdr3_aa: CASSSRLAGGPLEQFF
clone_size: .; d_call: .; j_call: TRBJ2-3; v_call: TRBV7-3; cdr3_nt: TGTGCCAGCAGCCCGAATTGGGCGGGAGATACGCAGTATTTT; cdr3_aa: CASSPNWAGDTQYF
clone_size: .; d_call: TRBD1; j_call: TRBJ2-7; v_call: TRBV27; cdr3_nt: TGTGCCAGTGGGGGGACAGGGGTCTACGAGCAGTACTTC; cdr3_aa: CASGGTGVYEQYF
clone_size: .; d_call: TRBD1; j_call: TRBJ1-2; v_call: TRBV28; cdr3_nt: TGTGCCAGCAGTTTATTTTTCTGGGGTATAAGGGACAGCCTTTATGGCTACACCTTC; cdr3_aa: CASSLFFWGIRDSLYGYTF
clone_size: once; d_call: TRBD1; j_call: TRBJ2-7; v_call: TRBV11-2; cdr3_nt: TGTGCCAGCAGCCCGACAGGGGGCCAGTACGAGCAGTACTTC; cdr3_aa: CASSPTGGQYEQYF
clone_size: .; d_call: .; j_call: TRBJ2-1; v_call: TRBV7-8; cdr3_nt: TGTGCCAGCAGCTTATGGGAGACCTACAATGAGCAGTTCTTC; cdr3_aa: CASSLWETYNEQFF
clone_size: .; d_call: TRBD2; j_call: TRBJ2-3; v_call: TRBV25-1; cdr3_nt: TGTGCCAGCAGTGAACACCTAGCGGTTGGCACAGATACGCAGTATTTT; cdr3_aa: CASSEHLAVGTDTQYF
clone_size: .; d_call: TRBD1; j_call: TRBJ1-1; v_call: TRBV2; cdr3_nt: TGTGCCAGTAGGGGGCAGGAGAACACTGAAGCTTTCTTT; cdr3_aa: CASRGQENTEAFF
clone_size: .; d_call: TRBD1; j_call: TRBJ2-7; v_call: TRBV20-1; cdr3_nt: TGCAGTGGACAGGGGAATTACGAGCAGTACTTC; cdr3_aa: CSGQGNYEQYF
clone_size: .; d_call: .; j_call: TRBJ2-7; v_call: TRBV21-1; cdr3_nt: TGTGCCAGCAGCAAAGCCTCTAGCGGAAACTACGAGCAGTACTTC; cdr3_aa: CASSKASSGNYEQYF
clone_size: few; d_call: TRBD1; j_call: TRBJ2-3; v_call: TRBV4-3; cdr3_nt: TGCGCCAGCAGCCAAGAATTAACAGGGGGCAGGGATACGCAGTATTTT; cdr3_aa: CASSQELTGGRDTQYF
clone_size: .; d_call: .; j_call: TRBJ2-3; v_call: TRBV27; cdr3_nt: TGTGCCAGCAGTTTTGGAGGGGGGGCCACAGATACGCAGTATTTT; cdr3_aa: CASSFGGGATDTQYF
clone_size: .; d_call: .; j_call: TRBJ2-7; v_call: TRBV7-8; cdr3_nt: TGTGCCAGCAGATTAGGGGCAGCCGGAACCTACGAGCAGTACTTC; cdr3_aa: CASRLGAAGTYEQYF
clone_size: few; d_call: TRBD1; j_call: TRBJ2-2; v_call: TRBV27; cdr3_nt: TGTGCCAGCAGTACGACAGGGGGGGAGCTGTTTTTT; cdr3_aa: CASSTTGGELFF
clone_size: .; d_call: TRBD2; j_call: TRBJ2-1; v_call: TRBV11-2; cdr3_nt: TGTGCCAGCAGCCTACGTTTAGCGGGAGCCAATGAGCAGTTCTTC; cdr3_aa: CASSLRLAGANEQFF
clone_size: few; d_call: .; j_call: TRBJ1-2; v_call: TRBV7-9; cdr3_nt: TGTGCCAGCAGCTCCCGGGACACTGGCTATGGCTACACCTTC; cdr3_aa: CASSSRDTGYGYTF
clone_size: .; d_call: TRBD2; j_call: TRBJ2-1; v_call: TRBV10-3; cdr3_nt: TGTGCCATCAGGGTAGCGGGAGCCGATAGCTCCTACAATGAGCAGTTCTTC; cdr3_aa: CAIRVAGADSSYNEQFF
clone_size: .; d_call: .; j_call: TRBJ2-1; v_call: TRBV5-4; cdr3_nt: TGTGCCAGCAGCTTGGAGGTGACAGGACACTCCTACAATGAGCAGTTCTTC; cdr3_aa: CASSLEVTGHSYNEQFF
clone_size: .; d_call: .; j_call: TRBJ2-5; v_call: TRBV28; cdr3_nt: TGTGCCAGCAGTTTAGCGGAGACCCAGTACTTC; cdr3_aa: CASSLAETQYF
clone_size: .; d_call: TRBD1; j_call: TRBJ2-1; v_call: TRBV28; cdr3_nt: TGTGCCAGCAGTCCGACCTCGGGGACAGGTGGTTTCTTC; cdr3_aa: CASSPTSGTGGFF
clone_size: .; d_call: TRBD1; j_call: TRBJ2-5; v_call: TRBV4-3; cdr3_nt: TGCGCCAGCAGCCAGGGACAGGGTCCGGAGACCCAGTACTTC; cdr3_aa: CASSQGQGPETQYF
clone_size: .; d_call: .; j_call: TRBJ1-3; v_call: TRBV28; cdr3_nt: TGTGCCAGCAGCCGAGGGGGATCTGGAAACACCATATATTTT; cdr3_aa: CASSRGGSGNTIYF
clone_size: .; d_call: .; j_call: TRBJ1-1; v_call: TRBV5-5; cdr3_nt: TGTGCCAGCAGCTCCCCCGGGTTGAACACTGAAGCTTTCTTT; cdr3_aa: CASSSPGLNTEAFF
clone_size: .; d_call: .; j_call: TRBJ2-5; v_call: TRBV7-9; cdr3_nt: TGTGCCAGCACTGAGGGTCCGAACTGGGAAGAGACCCAGTACTTC; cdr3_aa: CASTEGPNWEETQYF
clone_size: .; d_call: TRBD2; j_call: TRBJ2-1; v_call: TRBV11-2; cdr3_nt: TGTGCCAGCAGCACACCTAGCGGGAGTAAGAACAATGAGCAGTTCTTC; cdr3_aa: CASSTPSGSKNNEQFF
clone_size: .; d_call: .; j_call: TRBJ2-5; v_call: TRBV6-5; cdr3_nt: TGTGCCAGCCGTTCCGACTTATGGGGCGAGACCCAGTACTTC; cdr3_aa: CASRSDLWGETQYF
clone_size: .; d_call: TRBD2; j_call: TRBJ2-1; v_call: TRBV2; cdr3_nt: TGTGCCAGCAGGGGACTAGCGGCTCGGAACAATGAGCAGTTCTTC; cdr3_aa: CASRGLAARNNEQFF
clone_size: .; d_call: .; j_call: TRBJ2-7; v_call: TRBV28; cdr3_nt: TGTGCCAGCAGTTTTTACGGGTTTGCTTCCTACGAGCAGTACTTC; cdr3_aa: CASSFYGFASYEQYF
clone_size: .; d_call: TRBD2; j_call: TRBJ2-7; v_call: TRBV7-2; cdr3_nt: TGTGCCAGCAGCTTAGCGGTGGGAGCGGGATACGAGCAGTACTTC; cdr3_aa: CASSLAVGAGYEQYF
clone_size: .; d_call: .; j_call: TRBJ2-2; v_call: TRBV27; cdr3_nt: TGTGCCAGCAGTTTTAGCGGGGAGCTGTTTTTT; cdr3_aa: CASSFSGELFF
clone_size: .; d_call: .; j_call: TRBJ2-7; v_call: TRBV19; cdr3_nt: TGTGCCAGTAGAGACTTTGGGAGCCACGAGCAGTACTTC; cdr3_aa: CASRDFGSHEQYF
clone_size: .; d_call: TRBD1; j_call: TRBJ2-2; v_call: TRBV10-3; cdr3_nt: TGTGCCCCTTACAGGGGTACCGGGGAGCTGTTTTTT; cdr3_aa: CAPYRGTGELFF
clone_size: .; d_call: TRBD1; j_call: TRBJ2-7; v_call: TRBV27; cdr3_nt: TGTGCCAGCAGACCAGGGGGTCGCTACGAGCAGTACTTC; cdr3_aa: CASRPGGRYEQYF
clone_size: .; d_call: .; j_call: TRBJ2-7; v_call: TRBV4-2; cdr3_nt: TGTGCCAGCAGATGGGGGCCGACTTCAACCTACGAGCAGTACTTC; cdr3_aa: CASRWGPTSTYEQYF
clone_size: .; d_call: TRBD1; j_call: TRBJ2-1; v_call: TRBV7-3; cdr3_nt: TGTGCCAGCAGCTTACGAACAGGGGGCTACAATGAGCAGTTCTTC; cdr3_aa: CASSLRTGGYNEQFF
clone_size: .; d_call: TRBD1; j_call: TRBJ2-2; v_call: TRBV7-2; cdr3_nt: TGTGCCAGCAGGTTTGACAGGGGGCGCACCGGGGAGCTGTTTTTT; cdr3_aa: CASRFDRGRTGELFF
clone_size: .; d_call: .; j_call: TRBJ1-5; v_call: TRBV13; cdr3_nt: TGTGCCAGCAGCTTAGGCCCCGGGGAGCCCCAGCATTTT; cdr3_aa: CASSLGPGEPQHF
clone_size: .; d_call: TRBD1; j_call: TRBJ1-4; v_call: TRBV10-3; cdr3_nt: TGTGCCATCAGTGAGTCCGGGAGGGACAGTAATGAAAAACTGTTTTTT; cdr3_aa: CAISESGRDSNEKLFF
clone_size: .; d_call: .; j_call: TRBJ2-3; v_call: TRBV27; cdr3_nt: TGTGCCAGCAGTTCTGATTCCCTAGCCCAGGTAGATACGCAGTATTTT; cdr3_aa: CASSSDSLAQVDTQYF
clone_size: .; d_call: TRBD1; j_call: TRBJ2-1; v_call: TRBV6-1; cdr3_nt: TGTGCCAGCGCCCGGGACAGGGGTAATGAGCAGTTCTTC; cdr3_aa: CASARDRGNEQFF
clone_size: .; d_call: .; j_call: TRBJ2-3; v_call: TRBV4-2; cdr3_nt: TGTGCCAGCAGCCAAGACGTTCGGGAGATGAGCACAGATACGCAGTATTTT; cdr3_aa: CASSQDVREMSTDTQYF
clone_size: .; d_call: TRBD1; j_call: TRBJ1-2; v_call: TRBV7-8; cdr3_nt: TGTGCCAGCAGCCAGGGACAGGGATATGGCTACACCTTC; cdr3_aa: CASSQGQGYGYTF
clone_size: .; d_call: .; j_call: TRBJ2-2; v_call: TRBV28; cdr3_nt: TGTGCCAGCAGTTCGCCACAGGGAACCGGGGAGCTGTTTTTT; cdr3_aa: CASSSPQGTGELFF
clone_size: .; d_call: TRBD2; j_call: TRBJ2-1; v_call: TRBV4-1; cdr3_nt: TGCGCCAGCAGCCAAGATAGCGGGCACCCCTTGAATGAGCAGTTCTTC; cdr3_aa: CASSQDSGHPLNEQFF
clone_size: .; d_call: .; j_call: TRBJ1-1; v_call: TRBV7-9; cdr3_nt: TGTGCCAGCAGCCAAACAGCGAACACTGAAGCTTTCTTT; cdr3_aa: CASSQTANTEAFF
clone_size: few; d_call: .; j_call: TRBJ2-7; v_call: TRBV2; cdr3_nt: TGTGCCAGCAGGGTCGGGGGTTACGAGCAGTACTTC; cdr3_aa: CASRVGGYEQYF
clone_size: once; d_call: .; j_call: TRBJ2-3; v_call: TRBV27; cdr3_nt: TGTGCCAGCAGTTTAGTAAGCACAGATACGCAGTATTTT; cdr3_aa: CASSLVSTDTQYF
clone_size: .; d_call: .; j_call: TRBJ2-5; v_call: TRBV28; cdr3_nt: TGTGCCAGCAGTTTCCCAGGTCCCGCCCTTGAGACCCAGTACTTC; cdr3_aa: CASSFPGPALETQYF